The sequence of this T cell receptor (beta chain) was determined in a study of T cell clonotyping in hematopoietic cell transplantation. Study-level information: Recipients' pretransplant samples followed cytoreduction. Study-wide points: After transplant, recipient diversity fell while pathologically expanded clonotypes grew through day 180. Few recipient clonotypes overlapped donors; over 95% were de novo at given depth.

Assay: immunoSEQ multiplex PCR; the TCRdb copy retains only in-frame clones and omits some. The sample includes under 35,000 clones, approximately 77% of them seen just once. Time point here: recipient sample about 28 days before transplant, after cytoreduction. CDR3 length equals 12 residues. Germline V gene lookup returns CDR1 SGHTS and CDR2 YDEGEE. V gave up 5 bases and J gave up 3 bases, with 9 bases separating them. About this clone: Its antigen is undetermined.

This rearrangement joins TRBV5-8 to TRBJ2-7; D is ambiguous. Source: peripheral blood mononuclear cells, taken before stem cell transplant. The sequence was collected from a man in his fifties or sixties with myelodysplastic syndrome. Some clones in this sample may be carry-over from other donors' samples. The CDR3 bases are TGTGCCAGCAGTTGGTCAAACTACGAGCAGTACTTC. This sequence encodes CASSWSNYEQYF.